This T cell receptor (beta chain) was sequenced during a study of blood T cell repertoires in COVID-19 (TCRdb year 2020). For the wider study: Samples covering the acute and convalescent phases of COVID-19 were provided by collaborators in the United States, Italy and Spain. The material from the prospective study consisted of cDNA or gDNA derived from T cells, B-cell-depleted T cells, or PBMCs. Deeply sampled blood TCRbeta repertoires from subjects exposed to, actively infected with, or recovered from COVID-19 were included in the dataset. The repertoires were released in a freely available public database intended as a resource for research on the immune response to SARS-CoV-2. The samples were drawn from the first 160 participants of the ongoing ImmuneRACE study and from roughly 1,300 subjects provided by 6 global collaborators. A de-identified subject ID, COVID-19 status, age in years and sex were almost always included in the sample metadata. Where HLA class I and class II types were available, the types were taken from metadata supplied by the sample provider, not from assay-based typing. General study outcomes and caveats: How much clinical and demographic metadata was included differed by source and by participant, and the metadata was provided uncurated.

The collaborating institutions used their own protocols to collect whole blood in K2EDTA tubes. Collaborator samples were shipped for TCRbeta analysis as frozen whole blood, isolated PBMCs, or DNA extracted from either sample type. As for this clone: Its antigen is not yet known. Base qualities are not at hand, and no much larger clone is one base apart.

TCRbeta CDR3 regions were amplified from genomic DNA using the immunoSEQ Assay, a bias-controlled multiplex PCR. Processing in the source paper ran as follows. Nucleated cell counts per sample were estimated from amplification of reference gene primers within the assay. To quantify the absolute abundance of each unique TCRbeta CDR3 rearrangement, sequence reads were collapsed and filtered. For each sample, productive Simpson clonality was calculated as the square root of Simpson's diversity index over productive rearrangements. Entries here come from immuneACCESS through TCRdb and include only in-frame sequences with V and J called. Some clones fail to appear in such tables; in the studies checked, an unresolved V gene covers under half of the shortfall, and the cause of the remainder is unknown. That table furnishes V, J and clone size, whereas the DNA furnished D and trimming. This sample comprises more than 6,500 clones, less than 90% of them detected only once. Together, the top ten hold approximately 16% of the sample.

The CDR3 runs 15 amino acids, cysteine and phenylalanine included. Only CDR3 DNA is held: 45 bases, read in frame from base 1. CDR1 SGHTA and CDR2 FQGNSA were looked up in the germline V gene. Trimming takes 6 bases off V and 8 bases off J; junction bases not matched to a gene: 10. The TCR comes from a human donor in a cohort sampled during active COVID-19. The chain is assembled from TRBV7-2 and TRBJ2-1, with 10 junctional bases fitting TRBD2. Sequences were obtained from peripheral blood. The CDR3 here reads CASRMKAGGPDEQFF. The nucleotide sequence is TGTGCCAGCAGGATGAAAGCGGGAGGGCCCGATGAGCAGTTCTTC.